This T cell receptor (beta chain) was observed in a study of T-cell memory formation after mild COVID-19. TCRdb fed the 5' RACE reads into MiXCR, producing one record per CDR3 protein. The sample holds approximately 430,000 distinct CDR3 sequences, 20% to 25% seen once. The V gene's germline CDR1 is SGHRS and CDR2 YFSETQ. The CDR3 has 13 residues. V was shortened by 0 bases and J by 4 bases, with 6 bases between the two germline ends. Material for sequencing was PBMCs or a T cell subset sorted from them (not recorded which). The V call is TRBV5-1, the J call TRBJ2-3, with unresolved D. The origin of this receptor is an adult woman who had mild COVID-19 (a few samples of this study predate the infection). Cell type and time point are not known. CDR3 protein: CASSLGRPDTQYF. The CDR3 region has the DNA TGCGCCAGCAGCTTGGGAAGGCCAGATACGCAGTATTTT. The whole variable domain, filled in from reference TRBV5-1 and TRBJ2-3, reads KAGVTQTPRYLIKTRGQQVTLSCSPISGHRSVSWYQQTPGQGLQFLFEYFSETQRNKGNFPGRFSGRQFSNSRSEMNVSTLELGDSALYLCASSLGRPDTQYFGPGTRLTVL.